Following are 12 T cell receptor beta chains from one sample sequenced in a study of shared clonotypes between healthy human individuals. Naive-designated CD8 cells lacked CD45RO, were positively enriched for CCR7, and omitted terminally differentiated effector memory CD45RA+ cells. Produced via immunoSEQ multiplex PCR; TCRdb's table is partial and in-frame only. The profile covers approximately 1.9 million clones, with 85% to 95% appearing a single time and under 2% taken by the ten largest. Sequencing was performed on naive CD8+ T cells from PBMCs. These receptors all stem from a man aged 18 to 29 in good health. Some clones in this sample may be carry-over from other donors' samples.

This clone was counted once. The V gene is TRBV29-1, the J gene TRBJ2-4; TRBD2 might be the D (5 bases). Germline CDR1 SQVTM, CDR2 ANQGSEA. The CDR3 loop spans 13 amino acids. Trimming shortened V by 4 bases and J by 4 bases, and 11 bases separated the two germline ends. DNA for the CDR3: TGCAGCGTTGGGGTAGCGAATAAAAACATTCAGTACTTC. It yields the protein CSVGVANKNIQYF.

This rearrangement joins TRBV4-3 to TRBJ2-1; the match to TRBD2 covers 9 bases. This CDR3 has 17 residues. V lost 3 bases, J lost 4 bases, and 10 bases stayed unmatched. From germline, CDR1 is LGHNA and CDR2 YSLEER. The CDR3 DNA follows: TGCGCCAGCAGCCAGGCCTGGGCGGGAGGGAAATACAATGAGCAGTTCTTC. It yields the protein CASSQAWAGGKYNEQFF.

This clone was observed a single time. The gene calls are TRBV10-2 and TRBJ2-7, with 11 bases aligning to TRBD2. V shed 4 bases and J 6 bases; nucleotides not matched to a gene: 5. There are 14 residues in the CDR3. The germline V gene encodes CDR1 WSHSY and CDR2 SAAADI. The CDR3 sequence is CASSGGLAASEQYF. The CDR3 coding sequence is TGCGCCAGCAGTGGGGGACTAGCGGCCTCCGAGCAGTACTTC.

CDR3 protein: CASTPAGHDEQYF. CDR3 bases: TGTGCCAGCACCCCCGCAGGGCACGACGAGCAGTACTTC. The chain carries TRBV25-1 and TRBJ2-7, with D possibly TRBD1 on 5 matching bases. From germline, CDR1 is MGHDK and CDR2 SYGVNS. V was clipped by 7 bases and J by 5 bases, with 15 bases between them. This CDR3 comprises 13 residues.

This chain joins TRBV7-9 and TRBJ2-5; D gene uncertain. The CDR3 spans 15 residues. The V gene's germline CDR1 is SEHNR and CDR2 FQNEAQ (reference sequence). V was pared by 4 bases and J by 3 bases, with 15 bases between. In nucleotides, the CDR3 is TGTGCCAGCAGCTCCCTTGGGCAGGTTAAAGAGACCCAGTACTTC. It codes for CASSSLGQVKETQYF.

The chain couples TRBV5-1 to TRBJ1-2; 11 bases align to TRBD1. After removal of 2 bases from V and 3 bases from J, the junction contained 6 bases not matched to a gene. The CDR3 spans 16 residues. Germline assignment: CDR1 SGHRS and CDR2 YFSETQ. The CDR3, as DNA: TGCGCCAGCAGCTTTGTGGGACAGGGGGTGGACTATGGCTACACCTTC. This codes for CASSFVGQGVDYGYTF.

V gene TRBV7-9 combines with J gene TRBJ1-4; D remains ambiguous. The CDR3 is 14 residues long. Germline V lookup: CDR1 SEHNR, CDR2 FQNEAQ (reference sequence). The V gene lost 5 bases and the J gene lost 6 bases, with 13 bases spanning the gap. This CDR3 reads CASSPRVGDEKLFF. CDR3 nucleotide sequence: TGTGCCAGCAGCCCCCGGGTCGGTGATGAAAAACTGTTTTTT. The whole variable domain, filled in from reference TRBV7-9 and TRBJ1-4, reads DTGVSQNPRHKITKRGQNVTFRCDPISEHNRLYWYRQTLGQGPEFLTYFQNEAQLEKSRLLSDRFSAERPKGSFSTLEIQRTEQGDSAMYLCASSPRVGDEKLFFGSGTQLSVL.

The chain carries TRBV27 and TRBJ2-7; maybe TRBD1 (6 bases). CDR1 is MNHEY, CDR2 SMNVEV, per germline (reference sequence). Trimming cost V 5 bases and J 1 base, with 15 bases left between them. The CDR3 has 15 amino acids. In DNA form, the CDR3 reads TGTGCCAGCAGTGACGGGACATCACCTTCCTACGAGCAGTACTTC. As protein: CASSDGTSPSYEQYF.

The chain couples TRBV11-2 to TRBJ2-7; 7 nucleotides match TRBD2. The V gene's germline CDR1 is SGHAT and CDR2 FQNNGV. CDR3 length equals 15 residues. The V gene end was trimmed by 5 bases and the J gene end by 3 bases; junction bases not matched to a gene: 10. Here the CDR3 DNA reads TGTGCCAGCAGCGTAGCAGCGGGGTGGTACTACGAGCAGTACTTC. As protein: CASSVAAGWYYEQYF.

Comments on this clone: At one end, the junction sequence differs from germline, possibly due to a read error. The chain combines TRBV7-2 with TRBJ2-1; the match to TRBD2 covers 7 bases. Germline loops: CDR1 SGHTA, CDR2 FQGNSA. The CDR3 contains 11 residues. CDR3 region: CASSKGGLGLF. The CDR3 DNA follows: TGTGCCAGCAGCAAGGGAGGGCTGGGGCTCTTC.

The rearrangement joins TRBV7-9 to TRBJ2-7; 10 nucleotides align to TRBD2. CDR1 is SEHNR and CDR2 is FQNEAQ in the germline V gene (reference sequence). V lost 6 bases to trimming and J lost 4 bases; unmatched junction nucleotides: 15. The CDR3 is made up of 17 amino acids. CDR3 bases: TGTGCCAGCAGAAACTCCTCGGCTAGCGGGAGCCGGTACGAGCAGTACTTC. The encoded protein is CASRNSSASGSRYEQYF.

The chain couples TRBV5-1 to TRBJ1-2; D is uncertain. Germline V gene lookup returns CDR1 SGHRS and CDR2 YFSETQ. This CDR3 region has 14 residues. V was pared by 0 bases and J by 4 bases, with 10 bases between. The CDR3 DNA follows: TGCGCCAGCAGCTTGGTAGGACCCAGCTATGGCTACACCTTC. This sequence encodes CASSLVGPSYGYTF.